This T cell receptor (beta chain) appears in the sequencing data of a study of response to subunit inactivated influenza vaccine. Overall study results and limits: Authors suggested each seasonal influenza vaccination recruits few new T cells.

MiXCR, run by TCRdb on the RT-PCR reads, gives a single entry per CDR3 protein. The data show hundreds of thousands of distinct CDR3 sequences, approximately 15% seen once. This clonotype was seen a few times. What it binds is not known. Specimen: CD4+ T cells sorted from PBMCs, collected less than 30 months after vaccination. This receptor was obtained from a man in his fifties or sixties who received an inactivated influenza vaccine.

CDR3: CSASLRRGNQPQHF. For the CDR3, the DNA is TGCAGTGCTAGTTTGCGGAGGGGCAATCAGCCCCAGCATTTT. The V call is TRBV20-1, the J call TRBJ1-5; D gene uncertain. The CDR3 runs 14 residues. V lost 3 bases and J lost 2, with 11 bases in between. Germline V CDR1 and CDR2: DFQATT, SNEGSKA (reference sequence).